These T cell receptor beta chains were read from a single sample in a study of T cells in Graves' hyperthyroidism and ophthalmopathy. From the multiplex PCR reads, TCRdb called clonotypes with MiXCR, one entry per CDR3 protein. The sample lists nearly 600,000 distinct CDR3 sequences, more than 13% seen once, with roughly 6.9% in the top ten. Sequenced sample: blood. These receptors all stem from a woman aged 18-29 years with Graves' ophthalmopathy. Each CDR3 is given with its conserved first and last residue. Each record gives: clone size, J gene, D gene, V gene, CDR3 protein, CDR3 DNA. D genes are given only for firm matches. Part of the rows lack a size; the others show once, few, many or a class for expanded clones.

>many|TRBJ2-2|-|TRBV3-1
CASSQAPSGTGELFF
TGTGCCAGCAGCCAAGCCCCTTCGGGCACCGGGGAGCTGTTTTTT
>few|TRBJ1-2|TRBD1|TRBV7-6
CASSARGGAGRTYGYTF
TGTGCCAGCAGCGCGAGAGGGGGCGCAGGACGGACCTATGGCTACACCTTC
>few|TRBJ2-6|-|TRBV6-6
CASSYSQGTGANVLTF
TGTGCCAGCAGTTACTCCCAGGGCACTGGGGCCAACGTCCTGACTTTC
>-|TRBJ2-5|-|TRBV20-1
CSAEGEIGETQYF
TGCAGTGCTGAGGGGGAGATCGGGGAGACCCAGTACTTC
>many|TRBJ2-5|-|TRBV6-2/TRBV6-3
CASSHTPTRMNQETQYF
TGTGCCAGCAGCCACACCCCGACGCGAATGAATCAAGAGACCCAGTACTTC
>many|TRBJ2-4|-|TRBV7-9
CASSLGRDKYF
TGTGCCAGCAGCTTAGGTCGGGACAAGTACTTC
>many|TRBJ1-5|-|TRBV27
CASSLSFPGQPQHF
TGTGCCAGCAGTTTATCGTTCCCTGGACAGCCCCAGCATTTT
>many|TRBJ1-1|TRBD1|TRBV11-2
CASSLGDRGNRAFF
TGTGCCAGCAGCTTAGGGGACAGGGGGAATCGAGCTTTCTTT
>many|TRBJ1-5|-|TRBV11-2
CASSRDATGQPQHF
TGTGCCAGCAGCCGGGATGCCACGGGCCAGCCCCAGCATTTT
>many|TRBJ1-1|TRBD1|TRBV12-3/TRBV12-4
CASSSTGRNTEAFF
TGTGCCAGCAGTTCGACAGGGAGAAACACTGAAGCTTTCTTT
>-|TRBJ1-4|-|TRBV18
CASSPRAGPSTATNEKLLF
TGTGCCAGCTCACCAAGGGCAGGGCCATCGACTGCAACTAATGAAAAACTGCTTTTT
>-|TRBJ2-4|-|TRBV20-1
CSAGESGWAKNIQYF
TGCAGTGCCGGAGAGAGTGGGTGGGCCAAAAACATTCAGTACTTC
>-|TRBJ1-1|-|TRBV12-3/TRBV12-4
CASSPLELRRRAEAFF
TGTGCCAGCAGTCCCCTGGAACTACGGAGGAGGGCTGAAGCTTTCTTT
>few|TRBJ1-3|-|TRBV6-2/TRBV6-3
CASTTDRGEASGNTIYF
TGTGCCAGCACCACGGATCGGGGGGAAGCTAGTGGAAACACCATATATTTT
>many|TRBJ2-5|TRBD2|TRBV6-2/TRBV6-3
CASSSLRTSAKETQYF
TGTGCCAGCAGTTCCTTACGGACTAGCGCTAAAGAGACCCAGTACTTC
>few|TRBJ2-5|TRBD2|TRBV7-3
CASSLTRGRQETQYF
TGTGCCAGCAGTTTAACGCGGGGGAGACAAGAGACCCAGTACTTC
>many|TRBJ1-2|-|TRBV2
CASIGGLLNYGYTF
TGTGCCAGCATAGGGGGTCTCCTTAACTATGGCTACACCTTC
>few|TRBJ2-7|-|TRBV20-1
CSARGEKGHYEQYF
TGCAGTGCTAGAGGTGAAAAGGGACACTACGAGCAGTACTTC
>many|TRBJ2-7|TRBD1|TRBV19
CASSTNEGQGTYEQYF
TGTGCCAGTAGTACAAACGAGGGACAGGGCACCTACGAGCAGTACTTC
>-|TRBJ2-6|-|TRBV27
CASSLFGRDSGANVLTF
TGTGCCAGCAGTTTATTCGGACGGGACTCTGGGGCCAACGTCCTGACTTTC
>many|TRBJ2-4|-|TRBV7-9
CASSRGSARAKNIQYF
TGTGCCAGCAGCCGGGGGAGTGCACGAGCCAAAAACATTCAGTACTTC
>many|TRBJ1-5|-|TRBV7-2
CASSSRVSSNQPQHF
TGTGCCAGCAGCTCTAGGGTGTCTAGCAATCAGCCCCAGCATTTT
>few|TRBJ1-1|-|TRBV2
CASRAESNTEAFF
TGTGCCAGCAGGGCGGAATCGAACACTGAAGCTTTCTTT
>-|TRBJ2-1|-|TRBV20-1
CRGGQGAYNEQFF
TGCAGGGGGGGGCAGGGGGCTTACAATGAGCAGTTCTTC
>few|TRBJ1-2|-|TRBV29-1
CSVAWAGVGGYTF
TGCAGCGTTGCCTGGGCCGGCGTAGGTGGCTACACCTTC
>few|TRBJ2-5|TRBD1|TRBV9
CASSTEDRAKETQYF
TGTGCCAGCAGCACAGAGGACAGGGCTAAAGAGACCCAGTACTTC
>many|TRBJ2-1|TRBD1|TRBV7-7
CASSATGDPRDEQFF
TGTGCTAGCAGCGCGACAGGGGACCCTAGGGATGAGCAGTTCTTC
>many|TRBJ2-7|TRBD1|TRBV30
CAWSLTGGEQYF
TGTGCCTGGAGTCTCACAGGGGGCGAGCAGTACTTC
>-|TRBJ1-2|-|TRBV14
CASGQGRDYGYTF
TGTGCCAGCGGCCAAGGGAGGGACTATGGCTACACCTTC
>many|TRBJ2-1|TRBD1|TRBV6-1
CASSLTGGASYNEQFF
TGTGCCAGCAGTTTAACAGGGGGCGCCTCCTACAATGAGCAGTTCTTC
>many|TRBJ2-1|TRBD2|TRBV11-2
CASSGLAGVYNEQFF
TGTGCCAGCAGCGGACTAGCGGGGGTTTACAATGAGCAGTTCTTC
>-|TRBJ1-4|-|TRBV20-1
CSAGRNEKLFF
TGCAGTGCAGGCAGGAACGAAAAACTGTTTTTT
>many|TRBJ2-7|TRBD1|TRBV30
CAWNSGTVSYEQYF
TGTGCCTGGAATAGTGGGACAGTCAGCTACGAGCAGTACTTC
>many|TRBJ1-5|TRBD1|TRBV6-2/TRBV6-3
CASCLTGGNQPQHF
TGTGCCAGCTGCTTAACAGGGGGCAATCAGCCCCAGCATTTT
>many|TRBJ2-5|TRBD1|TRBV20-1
CSARATQGIQETQYF
TGCAGTGCTAGAGCCACACAGGGGATCCAAGAGACCCAGTACTTC
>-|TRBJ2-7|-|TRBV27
CASSPLLGLVEQYF
TGTGCCAGCAGCCCCCTCCTCGGGCTAGTTGAACAGTACTTC
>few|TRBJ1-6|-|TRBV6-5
CASSYSAEGFNSPLHF
TGTGCCAGCAGTTACTCGGCCGAGGGGTTTAATTCACCCCTCCACTTT
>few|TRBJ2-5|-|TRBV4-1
CASSQDRTWGETQYF
TGCGCCAGCAGCCAAGATAGGACTTGGGGGGAGACCCAGTACTTC
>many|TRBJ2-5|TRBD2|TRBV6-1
CAYSPGLAWELWTQYF
TGTGCCTATTCTCCTGGACTAGCGTGGGAGTTATGGACCCAGTACTTC
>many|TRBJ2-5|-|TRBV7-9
CASSLEGRRWETQYF
TGTGCCAGCAGCTTAGAAGGACGGCGGTGGGAGACCCAGTACTTC
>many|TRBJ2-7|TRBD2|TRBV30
CAWSGGLDDEQYF
TGTGCCTGGAGTGGGGGACTAGACGACGAGCAGTACTTC
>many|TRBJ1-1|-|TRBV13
CASSIRGPEAFF
TGTGCCAGCAGCATACGGGGCCCTGAAGCTTTCTTT
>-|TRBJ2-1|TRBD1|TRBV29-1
CSVGGRDRRNNEQFF
TGCAGCGTTGGAGGTCGGGACAGGAGAAACAATGAGCAGTTCTTC
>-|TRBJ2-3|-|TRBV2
CATRTSTVYTQYF
TGTGCCACCCGGACATCGACTGTATATACGCAGTATTTT
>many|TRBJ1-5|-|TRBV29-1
CSVGGGASNQPQHF
TGCAGCGTCGGGGGGGGGGCGAGCAATCAGCCCCAGCATTTT
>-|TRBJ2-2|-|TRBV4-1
CASSQPRINTGELFF
TGCGCCAGCAGCCAACCACGAATCAACACCGGGGAGCTGTTTTTT